The next 23 T cell receptor beta chains were all read from a single sample in a study of T-cell memory formation after mild COVID-19. TCRdb reanalysed the 5' RACE reads using MiXCR and keeps one entry per CDR3 protein. The repertoire holds 300,000 or so distinct CDR3 sequences, with about a sixth as singletons. The sample taken for sequencing was PBMCs or a T cell subset sorted from them (not recorded which). The receptors here all came from a man between 18 and 35 years old who had mild COVID-19 (a few samples of this study predate the infection). Cell type and time point are not known.

The chain carries TRBV7-2 and TRBJ2-2; D is undetermined. The ends were cut back, 5 bases at V and 7 bases at J, with 23 bases in the middle. Per germline, CDR1 SGHTA and CDR2 FQGNSA. The CDR3 runs to 17 residues. As DNA, the CDR3 is TGTGCCAGCAGCCGCCTCGTGTGGGTTGGTAATCACGGGGAGCTGTTTTTT. It yields the protein CASSRLVWVGNHGELFF.

The rearrangement uses TRBV29-1 and TRBJ1-4; D remains unclear. CDR1 SQVTM and CDR2 ANQGSEA come from the germline V gene. Trimming took 4 bases from V and 2 from J, leaving 11 bases between them. This CDR3 has 14 amino acids. The CDR3: CSVVGETTNEKLFF. CDR3 nucleotides: TGCAGCGTTGTCGGTGAGACGACTAATGAAAAACTGTTTTTT.

The sample holds a few counts of this clonotype. The chain has TRBV7-2 and TRBJ2-3, with D possibly TRBD2 on 6 matching bases. CDR3 length equals 16 residues. CDR1 and CDR2 from the germline V gene are SGHTA and FQGNSA. Trimming took off 1 base at V and 2 bases at J, with 13 bases between the two ends. This CDR3 is CASSLESGLLTDTQYF. The CDR3 DNA sequence: TGTGCCAGCAGCTTAGAGTCTGGACTACTCACAGATACGCAGTATTTT.

V and J are TRBV5-1 and TRBJ1-3; TRBD1 matches at 7 bases. The CDR3 loop spans 18 amino acids. Germline loops: CDR1 SGHRS, CDR2 YFSETQ. V was clipped by 3 bases and J by 0 bases; unmatched bases: 12. For the CDR3, the DNA is TGCGCCAGCAGCTGGGGGGGGGCCGGGACAGCCTCTGGAAACACCATATATTTT. This translates into CASSWGGAGTASGNTIYF.

This clonotype was counted ten times or more. V and J are TRBV6-5 and TRBJ2-2, with TRBD1 matching over 8 bases. Trimming cost V 10 bases and J 9 bases; bases outside gene matches: 16. This CDR3 region has 15 residues. Germline values: CDR1 MNHEY, CDR2 SVGAGI. For the CDR3, the DNA is TGTGCCACCACACCACAGGGGGGTTGGGCCCGGGAGCTGTTTTTT. It translates to CATTPQGGWARELFF.

This clonotype was seen a few times. The V gene is TRBV5-1, the J gene TRBJ2-1; tentative D call: TRBD2 (6 bases). The CDR3 totals 15 residues. CDR1 is SGHRS and CDR2 is YFSETQ in the germline V gene. Trimming removed 2 bases from V and 2 bases from J, with 11 bases in between. In DNA form, the CDR3 reads TGCGCCAGCAGCTTTACAACGGGGGCCTACAATGAGCAGTTCTTC. It encodes CASSFTTGAYNEQFF.

The chain is built from TRBV5-6 and TRBJ2-1; TRBD1 or TRBD2 may be the D gene (6 bases each). Germline assignment: CDR1 SGHDT and CDR2 YYEEEE. Trimming took 7 bases from V and 7 from J, leaving 27 bases between them. The CDR3 runs 17 residues. The CDR3 here is CASGLLPGASVWNEQFF. DNA for the CDR3: TGTGCCAGCGGACTTCTCCCAGGGGCTAGCGTATGGAATGAGCAGTTCTTC.

This rearrangement joins TRBV12-3 or TRBV12-4 to TRBJ2-6; 8 bases agree with TRBD1. Unmatched junction bases numbered 15, after V lost 5 bases and J lost 0 bases. The CDR3 covers 20 residues. The CDR3 loop reads CASSPGTGDSFLSGANVLTF. DNA of the CDR3: TGTGCCAGCAGTCCAGGGACAGGAGACAGTTTCCTCTCTGGGGCCAACGTCCTGACTTTC.

The chain carries TRBV14 and TRBJ2-3; D is unresolved. Germline V lookup: CDR1 SGHDN, CDR2 FVKESK. The V and J ends lost 0 bases and 0 bases respectively, with 10 bases between them. This CDR3 is built from 16 residues. The CDR3 coding sequence is TGTGCCAGCAGCCAAGATTGGGCCAGGAGCACAGATACGCAGTATTTT. This translates into CASSQDWARSTDTQYF.

This clonotype came up many times. This rearrangement joins TRBV6-5 to TRBJ2-7, with D possibly matching TRBD1 (6 bases). V lost 8 bases to trimming and J lost 3 bases, with 11 bases between them. Germline V gene sequence: CDR1 MNHEY, CDR2 SVGAGI. CDR3 size: 12 residues. This CDR3 reads CASPIRGYEQYV. In DNA form, the CDR3 reads TGTGCCAGCCCTATCAGGGGCTACGAGCAGTACGTC.

The rearrangement uses TRBV24-1 and TRBJ1-2; D unresolved. The V gene's germline CDR1 is KGHDR and CDR2 SFDVKD. This CDR3 is 14 amino acids long. The V end was cut by 4 bases, the J end by 2 bases, with 10 bases between. CDR3 in amino acids: CATSESGRNYGYTF. Written as DNA, the CDR3 is TGTGCCACCAGTGAGTCCGGGAGAAACTATGGCTACACCTTC.

This clonotype was seen only a few times. V usage is TRBV12-5 and J usage is TRBJ2-4, with no clear D. The CDR3 extends over 12 amino acids. The ends were cut back, 6 bases at V and 0 bases at J, with 3 bases in the middle. Germline V CDR1 and CDR2: LGHNT, FRNRAP. CDR3 nucleotides: TGTGCTAGTGGGACAGCCAAAAACATTCAGTACTTC. This encodes CASGTAKNIQYF. Supplemented by reference TRBV12-5 and TRBJ2-4, the full variable domain reads DARVTQTPRHKVTEMGQEVTMRCQPILGHNTVFWYRQTMMQGLELLAYFRNRAPLDDSGMPKDRFSAEMPDATLATLKIQPSEPRDSAVYFCASGTAKNIQYFGAGTRLSVL.

A few counts support this clonotype. The chain carries TRBV4-1 and TRBJ2-2; either TRBD1 or TRBD2 may fit D (6 bases each). From germline, CDR1 is MGHRA and CDR2 YSYEKL. The CDR3 has 16 residues. The ends were cut back, 3 bases at V and 8 bases at J, with 19 bases in the middle. Written as DNA, the CDR3 is TGCGCCAGCAGCCAGCCGGGACACCCTAGCGTGGGGGAGCTGTTTTTT. This codes for CASSQPGHPSVGELFF.

V is TRBV5-1 and J is TRBJ2-7, with D tentatively TRBD1 (5 bases). V was pared by 2 bases and J by 5 bases, with 14 bases between. Germline V gene data show CDR1 as SGHRS and CDR2 as YFSETQ. The CDR3 covers 14 residues. CDR3 sequence (DNA): TGCGCCAGCAGCTTTAGGGGTATAGGAAACGAGCAGTACTTC. Translated, it gives CASSFRGIGNEQYF.

There are a few counts of this clonotype. The chain employs TRBV20-1 and TRBJ1-2, with TRBD1 matching 10 bases. The CDR3 is made up of 14 amino acids. Germline loops: CDR1 DFQATT, CDR2 SNEGSKA (reference sequence). V was clipped by 6 bases and J by 2 bases; unmatched bases: 6. This CDR3 reads CSASGDRGNYGYTF. In DNA, the CDR3 is TGCAGTGCGAGCGGGGACAGGGGAAACTATGGCTACACCTTC.

This clonotype was detected only a few times. This chain connects TRBV3-1 to TRBJ2-2; D unclear. Germline CDR1 and CDR2: LGHDT and YNNKEL (reference sequence). The CDR3 sequence is 13 residues long. V was shortened by 4 bases and J by 3 bases, with 6 bases between the two germline ends. The CDR3 sequence: CASSPTHTGELFF. DNA for the CDR3: TGTGCCAGCAGCCCGACCCACACCGGGGAGCTGTTTTTT.

The rearrangement joins TRBV10-3 to TRBJ1-1; 8 bases are a match to TRBD1. J was trimmed by 3 bases and V by 6 bases; bases with no gene match: 3. In germline, CDR1 is ENHRY, CDR2 SYGVKD. This CDR3 region has 13 residues. The CDR3 DNA reads as TGTGCCATCAGGGACAGGGCACACACTGAAGCTTTCTTT. Protein product: CAIRDRAHTEAFF.

The chain has TRBV2 and TRBJ1-2, with TRBD1 as a possible D gene (5 bases). This CDR3 has 15 amino acids. The V gene's germline CDR1 is SNHLY and CDR2 FYNNEI. Between the trimmed V and J ends, which lost 2 bases and 0 bases, there was a span of 10 bases. The CDR3 sequence: CASSETGGPNYGYTF. In nucleotides, the CDR3 is TGTGCCAGCAGTGAAACAGGCGGACCTAACTATGGCTACACCTTC.

This clonotype came up a few times. The chain combines TRBV11-2 with TRBJ2-3; 11 positions match TRBD1. Germline V gene data show CDR1 as SGHAT and CDR2 as FQNNGV. The CDR3 has 17 residues. The V segment lost 4 bases and the J segment 1 base; nucleotides outside the gene matches: 7. The CDR3 protein is CASSSDRDRGGTDTQYF. The CDR3 DNA sequence: TGTGCCAGCAGCTCCGACCGGGACAGGGGGGGCACAGATACGCAGTATTTT. The complete variable domain, with remaining parts taken from reference TRBV11-2 and TRBJ2-3, reads EAGVAQSPRYKIIEKRQSVAFWCNPISGHATLYWYQQILGQGPKLLIQFQNNGVVDDSQLPKDRFSAERLKGVDSTLKIQPAKLEDSAVYLCASSSDRDRGGTDTQYFGPGTRLTVL.

J is TRBJ2-7 and V is TRBV5-1, with 9 positions matching TRBD1. Germline V gives CDR1 SGHRS, CDR2 YFSETQ. The junction had 10 bases not matched to a gene; V was cut back by 4 bases and J by 5 bases. The CDR3 runs 15 residues. The chain's CDR3 is CASSAGTGQLDEQYF. The CDR3 nucleotides read TGCGCCAGCAGCGCCGGGACAGGGCAATTGGACGAGCAGTACTTC.

By share, this clonotype ranks as large. The chain has TRBV18 and TRBJ2-7; D gene ambiguous. V lost 8 bases and J 3 bases, leaving 8 bases between the germline ends. Germline V CDR1 and CDR2: KGHSH, LQKENI. The CDR3 spans 11 residues. The CDR3 DNA reads TGTGCCAGCAGCCCCGGCTACGAGCAGTACTTC. Protein product: CASSPGYEQYF.

This chain joins TRBV29-1 and TRBJ2-7; TRBD1 is a possible D gene (6 bases). The V and J ends lost 2 bases and 3 bases respectively, with 14 bases between them. This CDR3 has 14 amino acids. The germline V gene encodes CDR1 SQVTM and CDR2 ANQGSEA. CDR3 sequence (DNA): TGCAGCGTTGAAAAAAGGGGACACGGCTACGAGCAGTACTTC. It specifies CSVEKRGHGYEQYF.

This clonotype was detected ten times or more. The chain couples TRBV6-2 or TRBV6-3 to TRBJ2-2; 8 nucleotides match TRBD1. Germline V gene data show CDR1 as MNHEY and CDR2 as SVGEGT. V lost 6 bases to trimming and J lost 4 bases; unmatched junction nucleotides: 4. The CDR3 is made up of 14 amino acids. The CDR3 nucleotides are TGTGCCAGCAGCCTCACAGGGGGCACCGGGGAGCTGTTTTTT. This sequence encodes CASSLTGGTGELFF.